This T cell receptor (beta chain) was observed in a study of T-cell reconstitution after alpha-beta-depleted transplantation in children. Notes on the study in general: Where alpha-beta T cells came from about two months after transplant was reportedly several hundred expanded graft clones. At one year after transplant, newly produced T cells mostly accounted for T-cell counts and diversity. Day-60 TCRbeta diversity that was high in some patients was derived from surviving recipient T cells and thymic progenitors.

The V end lost 5 bases, the J end lost 3 bases, and 14 bases lay between the germline ends. CDR3 size: 15 residues. Construction of the TCRbeta library involved unique molecular identifiers. Using its own MiXCR run on the PCR reads, TCRdb lists one record per CDR3 protein. Of 700,000 to 950,000 distinct CDR3 sequences in the sample, 15% to 20% are singletons; the top ten hold roughly 5%. A note on this clonotype: The antigen is unknown.

The source of this sequence is a male patient younger than 18 who had a stem cell transplant for acute lymphoblastic leukemia, so the T cells may come from the graft donor. The input for sequencing was PBMCs, mostly from graft donor cells, taken 360 days after TCRalphabeta/CD19-depleted stem cell transplant. V gene TRBV12-3 or TRBV12-4 combines with J gene TRBJ1-5, with D perhaps matching TRBD1 (5 bases). The CDR3 reads CASSRQGILNQPQHF. For the CDR3, the DNA is TGTGCCAGCAGTCGTCAGGGAATCCTCAATCAGCCCCAGCATTTT.